This T cell receptor (beta chain) stems from a study of T and B cells in COVID-19 patients. Background on the study: At median age around 34 years, recovered patients were younger than active-infection patients at about 62.

TRB rearrangements were amplified by multiplex PCR with BIOMED2 TRB-A/B primers. TCRdb re-called the multiplex PCR reads through MiXCR, storing one row per CDR3 protein. The table records about 15,000 distinct CDR3 sequences, under 30% of them present only once. Per the germline V gene, CDR1 is LNHDA and CDR2 is SQIVND (reference sequence). The CDR3 loop spans 14 amino acids. Losses at the gene ends were 5 bases for V and 5 bases for J; bases not matched to a gene: 4. Each TRB amplification used roughly 240-550 ng of genomic DNA from blood. Sequenced material: blood. The source is a human donor who had recovered from COVID-19. V usage is TRBV19 and J usage is TRBJ2-2, with 8 bases matching TRBD1. The CDR3 sequence: CASSRTGRTGELFF. The CDR3 coding sequence is TGTGCCAGTAGTCGGACAGGGAGGACCGGGGAGCTGTTTTTT.